This T cell receptor beta chain came from a study of T cell responses to AZD1222 COVID-19 vaccine. Notes on the study in general: White British people made up most donors, females outnumbered males, and clonal diversity was possibly underestimated. Of the AZD1222 recipients, only 5 or 6 were seropositive at baseline. Samples come after the peak T cell response, not at day 14. Unmutated variant regions reportedly attract nearly half of all spike-specific TCRs.

TCRdb keeps only in-frame clones here, not all; method: immunoSEQ multiplex PCR. The repertoire holds about 130,000 clones, with around nine tenths as singletons. This clone was counted a single time. Its antigen is unknown. V was pared by 3 bases and J by 1 base, with 7 bases between. This CDR3 is built from 14 residues. Germline values: CDR1 LNHNV, CDR2 YYDKDF (reference sequence). This receptor was obtained from an adult who received the AZD1222 COVID-19 vaccine. The chain links TRBV15 to TRBJ1-5, with D hard to call. This specimen was peripheral blood, taken 28 days after the second AZD1222 dose. This chain's CDR3 is CATSSKRSNQPQHF. CDR3 nucleotide sequence: TGTGCCACCAGCAGTAAAAGGAGCAATCAGCCCCAGCATTTT.